This T cell receptor (beta chain) was found in a study of cytomegalovirus exposure and HLA in healthy donors (TCRdb year 2017). Regarding the study in general: According to an earlier analysis of several hundred of the donors, 150 million to 200 million T cells yielded 95 million to 140 million unique TCR beta sequences and more than 250 Gb of sequence data. Roughly 300 gigabases of sequencing data and tens of millions of unique TCR sequences were included in an early release covering 550 to 650 HLA-typed donors. The genetic ancestry cluster associated with self-reported Caucasian donors included 65% to 90% of the 398 genotyped donors. The aim of the study was to test whether cataloging public T cell receptors could identify signatures of past pathogen exposure. The T cell repertoires of several hundred subjects were profiled by immunosequencing and related to cytomegalovirus serostatus. A separate validation cohort of 100 to 150 different subjects was used in addition to the approximately 640-subject first cohort. To predict cytomegalovirus infection status, the study brought together high-throughput TCR immunosequencing, statistical association of individual TCRs with disease status, and machine learning. A later analysis re-analyzed previously published TCR beta repertoires from about 730 donors and added high-resolution HLA genotyping to study TCR occurrence patterns. Rather than drawing on any new phenotypic data, the later analysis identified candidate immune exposures from TCR beta sequences and the way those sequences occurred across donors. An earlier analysis of approximately 640 of the donors applied high-throughput TCR beta sequencing to assess whether each TCR beta V gene segment acted as functional or pseudogenic. Donor age, sex, ethnicity and CMV serostatus were compiled alongside the repertoire data. Genome-wide SNP genotypes for about 55% of the roughly 670 donors were used in a later genetic analysis, which treated that subset as a discovery cohort. Every repertoire in the discovery cohort had been generated on one and the same sequencing platform. Both class I and class II loci were covered by HLA typing, at four-digit resolution. The number of typed donors differed by locus: roughly 620-630 for A, B, C, DRB1 and DQB1; 500 to 550 for DQA1; 606 for DPA1; and around 450 for DPB1. Four or five DR-DQ haplotypes were handled as single units for association and clustering because linkage in the cohort was strong. Among about 390 genotyped donors of the cohort, an average of roughly 240,000 unique TCR beta nucleotide sequences were sequenced per donor, roughly 20% of them non-productive.

Of note for this clone: The antigen this receptor binds is unknown. No base quality values were provided; no much bigger clone lies one nucleotide off.

What the work shows at the level of the full study, not this receptor alone: The only immune exposure information available for the cohort was CMV serostatus. Because counts were too low, 15 to 20 rarely observed V segments, including chromosome 9 orphons, were left out of the earlier analysis of about 500 of the donors. When HLA alleles, especially DR and DQ, strongly co-occurred, TCR associations were difficult to assign to individual alleles. A later analysis associated 16,951 TCR beta sequences with specific HLA alleles at a false discovery rate of 0.05. A later genetic analysis associated a missense DCLRE1C variant with V-gene and J-gene trimming of TCR beta chains, and an independent cohort replicated the association. Most TCR sequences were seen in very few donors, while some public TCRs were found in many individuals. Roughly uniform sequencing depth across donors was assumed in presence/absence analyses, although this assumption may not hold. Three of the identified cytomegalovirus-associated TCR beta chains were confirmed in vitro to be specific for cytomegalovirus antigens. In a later genetic analysis, fewer N-insertions in productive TCRs were reported among donors in an Asian-associated ancestry cluster than the roughly 700-donor mean. In this cohort, only TCR beta chains were sequenced, and detectable features were limited by the absence of alpha or paired-chain data. The sequencing pipeline was judged likely to have produced a cluster of highly shared sequence variants as a technical artifact. Linkage disequilibrium might explain the correlated functional status among segregating V segments, but an unknown experimental factor could not be ruled out. The study gave a list of roughly 150 TCR beta chains associated with cytomegalovirus. The authors suggested that the approach could potentially be extended to other disease states and immunological phenotypes. Because some donors lacked HLA typing at each locus, the association tests relied only on the typed subset. In a later analysis, HLA-associated TCR beta chains were found to be more clonally expanded and to have lower generation probabilities than equally common non-associated chains. Some IMGT-functional V segments, including TRBV6-2 and TRBV6-3, could not be told apart with the 87-base-pair reads, so those segments were excluded. A further reported finding was that TCR beta sequences accurately predicted the HLA-A and HLA-B alleles for most subjects in the first cohort. The classifier was reported to diagnose cytomegalovirus status with high specificity and sensitivity in both the original cohort and the validation cohort. According to a later analysis, most CMV-associated TCR beta chains appeared to be HLA-restricted, and the HLA associations seemed to be driven largely by CMV exposure. A later analysis reported that several top co-occurrence clusters appeared linked to parvovirus B19, influenza, CMV and Epstein-Barr virus. A later analysis found that TCR association rates varied across HLA loci, with DRB1 alleles showing the most associated TCRs and HLA-C alleles the fewest. Broadly in line with IMGT annotations, most TCR beta V segments showed up in productive rearrangements about 87% or about 30% of the time in an earlier analysis of 587 of the donors.

Including the terminal cysteine and phenylalanine, the CDR3 comprises 16 residues. The only DNA kept is the CDR3, 48 bases in frame from the first base. V is reduced by 5 bases and J by 0 bases, leaving a spacing of 11 bases between them. CDR1 and CDR2 were assigned from the germline V gene (reference sequence) as SEHNR and FQNEAQ. Libraries were constructed by the immunoSEQ multiplex PCR assay. A mixture of 60 forward primers for TCR Vbeta segments and 13 reverse primers for TCR Jbeta segments was used in the multiplex PCR. The CDR3 region of rearranged TCR beta genes was amplified from genomic DNA by a multiplex PCR assay. Amplified TCR beta libraries were sequenced as 87-base-pair reads on the Illumina HiSeq System. As for how the authors treated the data: In a later analysis, approximately 74 million unique TCR beta chains were counted across the approximately 620 repertoires, and roughly 11 million of these chains were shared by at least two donors. To remove PCR and sequencing errors, raw reads were error-corrected and collapsed into unique sequences using a nearest-neighbor algorithm that merged closely related sequences. Alignment of CDR3 sequences to IMGT reference sequences was used to assign V, D and J gene segments. Each retained sequence needed at least a six-nucleotide match to both a V gene segment and a J gene segment. Rearrangements were called productive when the CDR3 lacked stop codons and stayed in frame with V and J; all others were non-productive. CDR3 was defined according to IMGT convention as the region running from the second conserved V-encoded cysteine to the conserved J-encoded phenylalanine. The earlier analysis of about 530 of the donors excluded any sequence lacking an unambiguous match to a single V gene segment. An earlier analysis of fewer than 650 of the donors classified V segments as functional when productive rearrangements were above 56.7% and as segregating when the standard deviation between donors was above 5%. A statistical classification framework was developed to diagnose cytomegalovirus status using the catalog of TCR beta chain sequences. In a later analysis, TCR nucleotide sequences were compared against IMGT/GENE-DB human TR gene sequences so that V and J genes could be assigned. A later analysis assigned CDR3 sequences and most-parsimonious VDJ recombination scenarios with the TCRdist pipeline. In a later analysis, each TCR beta chain was defined by its CDR3 amino acid sequence together with its V-gene family, and reads lacking a unique V-gene family were excluded. In a later analysis, 500 to 650 highly shared, low-generation-probability nucleotide sequences were removed to address suspected cross-contamination and a sequencing artifact. In a later analysis, a clonal expansion index for each public chain was calculated from normalized within-repertoire ranks of inferred template counts. In a later analysis, generation probabilities were computed using a VDJ recombination model fitted to out-of-frame rearrangements, and the results were checked against IGoR. A later analysis scored TCR-TCR, TCR-HLA and TCR-CMV co-occurrence with hypergeometric tests, applying a repertoire-size bias correction to TCR pairs. A later analysis estimated false discovery rates by permuting HLA or CMV assignments 20 times. In a later analysis, co-occurring TCRs were grouped using DBSCAN, and TCRdist sequence similarity was added for clustering within HLA-allele-positive subsets. Co-occurrence clustering excluded repertoires with fewer than 30,000 or more than 120,000 public chains, plus five with anomalous nucleotide sharing. TCRdb mirrors the immuneACCESS table, restricted to in-frame sequences. Some clones are absent from its copies; in checked studies, under half trace to an unresolved V gene, and the reason for the others is unknown. The D gene and trimming were derived from the DNA, and the V and J assignments and clone size from that table. Counted in this sample were some 120,000 clones; roughly a tenth of them appeared once. Roughly 3.1% of the sample is held by the ten biggest clonotypes.

The cohort was made up of 500 to 800 healthy bone marrow donors. At the time of sampling, every cohort member was nominally healthy, though immune exposures that went unrecorded were likely present. The donor tested CMV seronegative, placing the donor among the 352 seronegative members of the cohort. A peripheral blood sample was provided by each donor, and peripheral blood mononuclear cells were used for TCR beta sequencing. Genomic DNA was extracted from the blood cell samples with the Qiagen DNeasy Blood Extraction Kit. Sequences were obtained from PBMCs. The rearrangement joined TRBV7-9 to TRBJ1-6; the D gene lacks a confident call. The sequence came from a man aged 25 to 45 in good health and CMV-seronegative. The CDR3 reads CASSLGSSSYNSPLHF. The DNA sequence is given as TGTGCCAGCAGCCTAGGGAGTAGCTCCTATAATTCACCCCTCCACTTT.